This is a list of T cell receptor beta chains from one sample in a study of CD8+CD57+ T cells in acquired aplastic anemia. TCRdb recomputed calls from the reads with MiXCR, one row per CDR3 protein. In the table there are tens of thousands of distinct CDR3 sequences, roughly three quarters of which are singletons. Sequencing used sorted CD4+, CD8+, or CD8+CD57+ T cells (not recorded which) from PBMCs. These receptors originate from a human donor with aplastic anemia. CDR3s include the opening cysteine and the closing phenylalanine or tryptophan. A D gene is named only where the DNA matches it firmly. Clone size is stated in some rows and not others, as once, few, many or a class when expanded.

V gene	clone size	J gene	D gene	CDR3 DNA	CDR3 protein
TRBV27	NA	TRBJ1-2	NA	TGTGCCAGCAGCCAAGATGGGTCACGGGGATATGGCTACACCTTC	CASSQDGSRGYGYTF
TRBV4-1	NA	TRBJ2-7	NA	TGCGCCAGCAGCCAAGATCCAGCCGGCGAGCAGTACTTC	CASSQDPAGEQYF
TRBV20-1	NA	TRBJ1-3	NA	TGCAGTGCTGCAATTCGGCGGGGAAACACCATATATTTT	CSAAIRRGNTIYF
TRBV7-9	NA	TRBJ2-7	NA	TGTGCCAGCAGCTCCCCATCCTACGAGCAGTACTTC	CASSSPSYEQYF
TRBV7-8	once	TRBJ1-2	TRBD1	TGTGCCAGCAGCTCGTGGGGGGCAGGGGGCAATGGCTACACCTTC	CASSSWGAGGNGYTF
TRBV7-9	NA	TRBJ2-7	NA	TGCGCCAGCAGTCTTAGCTCCTACGAGCAGTACTTC	CASSLSSYEQYF
TRBV19	once	TRBJ2-7	NA	TGTGCCAGCAACTTGGGGGACGAGCAGTACTTC	CASNLGDEQYF
TRBV14	NA	TRBJ2-7	TRBD1	TGTGCCAGCAGCCAAGTCGACAGGGGGGTCGAGCAGTACTTC	CASSQVDRGVEQYF
TRBV7-2	many	TRBJ1-4	NA	TGTGCCAGCAGCGTACAGTGGGATGAAAAACTGTTTTTT	CASSVQWDEKLFF
TRBV5-1	NA	TRBJ2-6	NA	TGCGCCAGCAGCTTGGGGGGGACTGGGGCCAACGTCCTGACTTTC	CASSLGGTGANVLTF
TRBV7-9	NA	TRBJ2-7	NA	TGTGCCAGCAGATTAGGAGGGGACGAGCAGTACTTC	CASRLGGDEQYF
TRBV29-1	many	TRBJ1-2	TRBD1	TGCAGCGTTGAAGGGGAGAGGGACAGGCTCTATGGCTACACCTTC	CSVEGERDRLYGYTF